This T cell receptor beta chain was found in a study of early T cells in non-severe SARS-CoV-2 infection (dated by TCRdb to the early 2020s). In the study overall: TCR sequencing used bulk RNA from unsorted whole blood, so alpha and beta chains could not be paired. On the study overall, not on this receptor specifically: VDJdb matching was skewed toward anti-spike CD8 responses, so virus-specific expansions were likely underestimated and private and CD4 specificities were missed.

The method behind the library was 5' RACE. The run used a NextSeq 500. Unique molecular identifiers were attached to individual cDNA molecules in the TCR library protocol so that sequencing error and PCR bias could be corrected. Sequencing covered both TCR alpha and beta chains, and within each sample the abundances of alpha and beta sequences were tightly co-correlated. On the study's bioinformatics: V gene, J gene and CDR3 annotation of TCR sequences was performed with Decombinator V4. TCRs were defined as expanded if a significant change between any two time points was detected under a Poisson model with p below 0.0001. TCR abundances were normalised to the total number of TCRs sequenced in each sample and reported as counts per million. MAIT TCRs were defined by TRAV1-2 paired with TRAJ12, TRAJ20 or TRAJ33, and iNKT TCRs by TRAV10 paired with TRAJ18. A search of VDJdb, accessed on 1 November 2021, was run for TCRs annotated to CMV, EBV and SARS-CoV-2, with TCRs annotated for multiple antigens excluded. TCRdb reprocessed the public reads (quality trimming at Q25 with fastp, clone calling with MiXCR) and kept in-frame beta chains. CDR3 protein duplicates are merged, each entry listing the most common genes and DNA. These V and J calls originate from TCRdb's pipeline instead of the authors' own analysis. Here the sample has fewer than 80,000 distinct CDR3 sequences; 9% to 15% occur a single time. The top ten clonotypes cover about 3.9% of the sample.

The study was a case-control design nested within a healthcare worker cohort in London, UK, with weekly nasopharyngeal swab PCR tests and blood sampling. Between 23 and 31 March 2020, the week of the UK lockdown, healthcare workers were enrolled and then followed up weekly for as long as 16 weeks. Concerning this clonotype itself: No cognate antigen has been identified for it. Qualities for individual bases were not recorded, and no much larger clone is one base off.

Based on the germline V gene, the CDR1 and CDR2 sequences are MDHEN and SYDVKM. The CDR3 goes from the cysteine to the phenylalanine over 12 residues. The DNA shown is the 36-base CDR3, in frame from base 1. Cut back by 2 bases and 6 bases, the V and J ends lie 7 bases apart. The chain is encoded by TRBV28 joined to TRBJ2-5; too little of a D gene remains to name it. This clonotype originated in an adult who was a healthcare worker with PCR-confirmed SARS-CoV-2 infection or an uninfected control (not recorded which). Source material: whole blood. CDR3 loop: CASSLEVQTQYF. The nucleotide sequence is TGTGCCAGCAGTTTAGAGGTCCAGACCCAGTACTTC. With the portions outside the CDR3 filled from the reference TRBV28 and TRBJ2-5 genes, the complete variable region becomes DVKVTQSSRYLVKRTGEKVFLECVQDMDHENMFWYRQDPGLGLRLIYFSYDVKMKEKGDIPEGYSVSREKKERFSLILESASTNQTSMYLCASSLEVQTQYFGPGTRLLVL.